Listed here is a single TCR beta chain. Its antigen remains unidentified. The CDR3 length is 14 residues. Germline CDR1 is ENHRY and CDR2 is SYGVKD. Deletions cut 6 bases from V and 3 bases from J, with 15 bases between. The sample comes from a study of cytomegalovirus exposure and HLA in healthy donors. Study findings and constraints: Rarity held for most TCR sequences, but there were some public TCRs that occurred in many donors. Sequencing probably produced one cluster of sequence variants that were highly shared. Serostatus for CMV was the only available immune exposure information. Segments of the TCR beta V type were, in most cases, productive about 87% or about 30% of the time in an earlier analysis.

PCR used 60 Vbeta primers and 13 Jbeta primers. Some clones are missing from TCRdb's copy, which holds only in-frame ones; the method was immunoSEQ multiplex PCR. The table has 95,000 to 100,000 clones, 60% to 75% seen once; the top ten hold 8.5% to 12%. The sequenced sample consisted of PBMCs. The source is a man aged 45-60 years in good health and CMV-seronegative. The V and J genes are TRBV10-3 and TRBJ2-7, with D perhaps TRBD2 (6 bases). This chain's CDR3 is CAISPGGGSYEQYF. The CDR3 nucleotides read TGTGCCATCAGCCCCGGTGGAGGGAGCTACGAGCAGTACTTC.